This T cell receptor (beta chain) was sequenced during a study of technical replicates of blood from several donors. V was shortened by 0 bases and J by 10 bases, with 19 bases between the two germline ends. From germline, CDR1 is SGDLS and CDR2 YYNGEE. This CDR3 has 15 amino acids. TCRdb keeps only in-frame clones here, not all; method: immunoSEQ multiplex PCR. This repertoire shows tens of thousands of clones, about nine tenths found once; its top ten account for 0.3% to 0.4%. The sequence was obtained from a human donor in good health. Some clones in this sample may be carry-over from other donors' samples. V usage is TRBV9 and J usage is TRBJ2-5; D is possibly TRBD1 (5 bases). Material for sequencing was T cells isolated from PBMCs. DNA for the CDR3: TGTGCCAGCAGCGTAGGGACATCCCTGGCGTGGAGCCAGTACTTC. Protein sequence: CASSVGTSLAWSQYF. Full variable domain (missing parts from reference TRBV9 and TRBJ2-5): DSGVTQTPKHLITATGQRVTLRCSPRSGDLSVYWYQQSLDQGLQFLIQYYNGEERAKGNILERFSAQQFPDLHSELNLSSLELGDSALYFCASSVGTSLAWSQYFGPGTRLLVL.